Shown below are 19 T cell receptor beta chains from a single sample sequenced in a study of T cell repertoires in cytomegalovirus infection. Their specific antigens are unknown. TCRdb reprocessed the reads via MiXCR and lists one record per CDR3 protein. The data show fewer than 200,000 distinct CDR3 sequences, about 22% seen once. The material was CD8+ T cells from cultured PBMCs, obtained from culture after CMV antigen stimulation. The origin of the receptors is a human donor in good health (CMV status not recorded). Some clones in this sample may be carry-over from other donors' samples.

The chain has TRBV27 and TRBJ2-1, with 9 bases aligning to TRBD2. Germline V CDR1 and CDR2: MNHEY, SMNVEV (reference sequence). This CDR3 contains 14 residues. V lost 5 bases to trimming and J lost 8 bases; unmatched junction nucleotides: 7. In DNA form, the CDR3 reads TGTGCCAGCAGTCCCAGCCGCGGGGGGGATGAGCAGTTCTTC. This codes for CASSPSRGGDEQFF.

V is TRBV27 and J is TRBJ1-1; D remains ambiguous. Germline assignment: CDR1 MNHEY and CDR2 SMNVEV (reference sequence). Trimming took 3 bases from V and 1 from J, leaving 9 bases between them. This CDR3 has 14 amino acids. The CDR3 here is CASSFVFGNTEAFF. The CDR3 DNA is TGTGCCAGCAGTTTTGTCTTCGGGAACACTGAAGCTTTCTTT.

This chain links TRBV7-2 with TRBJ2-5; D gene ambiguous. V was cut by 0 bases and J by 4 bases, with 12 bases left in between. Germline CDR1 SGHTA, CDR2 FQGNSA. The length of the CDR3 is 15 residues. Here the CDR3 DNA reads TGTGCCAGCAGCTTAGCGCTATGGGAAGGAGAGACCCAGTACTTC. Translating gives CASSLALWEGETQYF.

This clonotype was seen only a few times. The chain couples TRBV6-2 or TRBV6-3 to TRBJ2-1; D not certain. V shed 2 bases and J shed 4 bases, with 6 bases lying between them. This CDR3 spans 13 amino acids. Germline V gene lookup returns CDR1 MNHEY and CDR2 SVGEGT. CDR3 coding DNA: TGTGCCAGCAGTTACGGCCCTTACAATGAGCAGTTCTTC. Translating gives CASSYGPYNEQFF.

The genes are TRBV11-2 and TRBJ2-3; perhaps TRBD2 as D (5 bases). V lost 10 bases and J lost 2, with 16 bases in between. CDR3 length equals 14 residues. The germline gives CDR1 SGHAT, CDR2 FQNNGV. Here the CDR3 DNA reads TGTGCCACCAAGGAAGCGAGGGTCACAGATACGCAGTATTTT. Translating it yields CATKEARVTDTQYF.

The gene calls are TRBV7-9 and TRBJ1-3; a possible D gene is TRBD1 (5 bases). V gave up 6 bases and J gave up 2 bases, with 11 bases separating them. Germline lookup yields CDR1 SEHNR and CDR2 FQNEAQ (reference sequence). The CDR3 is made up of 14 amino acids. The CDR3 sequence: CASSKVGAGNTIYF. CDR3 nucleotides: TGTGCCAGCAGTAAGGTGGGGGCTGGAAACACCATATATTTT.

V is TRBV14 and J is TRBJ1-1, with a possible D match to TRBD1 (5 bases). V was shortened by 0 bases and J by 11 bases, with 22 bases between the two germline ends. The CDR3 spans 16 residues. Per the germline V gene, CDR1 is SGHDN and CDR2 is FVKESK. The CDR3 reads CASSQDLVIDGGAAFF. The DNA of the CDR3 is TGTGCCAGCAGCCAAGATTTGGTTATAGACGGAGGGGCCGCTTTCTTT.

This clonotype was detected only a few times. The chain is built from TRBV7-9 and TRBJ1-2; TRBD1 aligns across 8 bases. The CDR3 has 15 residues. Trimming removed 5 bases from V and 4 bases from J; junction bases left unmatched: 9. Looked up from germline, CDR1 is SEHNR and CDR2 is FQNEAQ (reference sequence). The CDR3 coding sequence is TGTGCCAGCAGCGGCCCGGACAGGGACAGCTATGGCTACACCTTC. Protein: CASSGPDRDSYGYTF.

This clonotype occurred many times. The rearrangement links TRBV7-6 to TRBJ2-3; D is perhaps TRBD2 (6 bases). The V gene lost 0 bases and the J gene lost 4 bases, with 11 bases spanning the gap. CDR3 length: 15 amino acids. Germline-derived CDR1 and CDR2 are SGHVS and FNYEAQ. The CDR3 protein is CASSLAGGAADTQYF. In nucleotides, the CDR3 is TGTGCCAGCAGCTTAGCGGGCGGGGCGGCAGATACGCAGTATTTT.

This clonotype was seen a few times. The chain employs TRBV6-2 or TRBV6-3 and TRBJ2-1; D is unclear. This CDR3 has 15 amino acids. Deletions cut 5 bases from V and 4 bases from J, with 15 bases between. The V gene's germline CDR1 is MNHEY and CDR2 SVGEGT. The CDR3 DNA sequence: TGTGCCAGCAGTCATTACATGGACGGATACAATGAGCAGTTCTTC. Translating it yields CASSHYMDGYNEQFF.

This clonotype has only a few counts. This chain connects TRBV6-2 or TRBV6-3 to TRBJ2-3; no firm D call. The CDR3 sequence is 13 residues long. V was clipped by 6 bases and J by 2 bases, with 9 bases between them. The germline V gene encodes CDR1 MNHEY and CDR2 SVGEGT. The CDR3 coding sequence is TGTGCCAGCAGACACCATTCCACAGATACGCAGTATTTT. Translating gives CASRHHSTDTQYF.

This clonotype has only a few counts. V gene TRBV10-3 combines with J gene TRBJ2-2; D is uncertain. V was pared by 5 bases and J by 0 bases, with 10 bases between. Per germline, CDR1 ENHRY and CDR2 SYGVKD. This CDR3 contains 15 residues. The CDR3 nucleotides are TGTGCCATCAGTTCCACATCTACGAACACCGGGGAGCTGTTTTTT. Protein product: CAISSTSTNTGELFF.

This sequence joins TRBV7-8 and TRBJ1-1, with D unclear. This CDR3 comprises 16 residues. The V and J ends lost 1 base and 1 base respectively, with 13 bases between them. Germline V CDR1 and CDR2: SGHVS, FQNEAQ. The CDR3 DNA follows: TGTGCCAGCAGCTTAGTGAGGGTTGAAACGAACACTGAAGCTTTCTTT. Translating gives CASSLVRVETNTEAFF.

This clonotype has a handful of counts. One end of the junction is discordant with germline, which a read error may explain. V and J are TRBV7-8 and TRBJ2-5; D is ambiguous. Germline CDR1 reads SGHVS; CDR2 reads FQNEAQ. This CDR3 is 11 amino acids long. The CDR3 loop reads CASSSTEAQYF. CDR3 sequence (DNA): TGTGCCAGCAGCTCCACAGAGGCCCAGTACTTC.

This chain uses TRBV4-2 with TRBJ2-7; D is ambiguous. V was trimmed by 1 base and J by 2 bases, leaving 6 bases between them. CDR1 and CDR2 (germline): LGHNA, YNFKEQ. The CDR3 spans 13 residues. The CDR3 protein is CASSQALTYEQYF. The CDR3 DNA is TGTGCCAGCAGCCAAGCTCTAACCTACGAGCAGTACTTC.

The table lists this clonotype with a few counts. This chain uses TRBV4-3 with TRBJ2-7, with unresolved D. V lost 1 base and J 3 bases, leaving 10 bases between the germline ends. Germline V gene data show CDR1 as LGHNA and CDR2 as YSLEER. The CDR3 totals 14 residues. In nucleotides, the CDR3 is TGCGCCAGCAGCCAAGGGATAGGACGCTACGAGCAGTACTTC. Amino acid sequence: CASSQGIGRYEQYF.

This chain connects TRBV14 to TRBJ1-1, with 9 bases aligning to TRBD1. The CDR3 has 14 amino acids. The junction had 6 bases not matched to a gene; V was cut back by 1 base and J by 9 bases. Germline CDR1 is SGHDN and CDR2 is FVKESK. CDR3 sequence (DNA): TGTGCCAGCAGCCAAGGGACAGGGGATCGAAAAGCTTTCTTT. This gives the protein CASSQGTGDRKAFF.

This clonotype showed up just once. The chain has TRBV7-9 and TRBJ2-3; no firm D call. CDR1 is SEHNR and CDR2 is FQNEAQ in the germline V gene (reference sequence). CDR3 length equals 13 residues. Trimming shortened V by 5 bases and J by 4 bases, and 10 bases separated the two germline ends. The CDR3 protein is CASSTTGPDTQYF. In DNA, the CDR3 is TGTGCCAGCAGCACGACTGGCCCAGATACGCAGTATTTT.

The chain links TRBV4-2 to TRBJ1-1; D is perhaps TRBD1 (6 bases). Germline V gene sequence: CDR1 LGHNA, CDR2 YNFKEQ. Trimming took off 4 bases at V and 7 bases at J, with 13 bases between the two ends. The CDR3 loop spans 13 amino acids. This CDR3 is CASSLQDSDEAFF. The CDR3 DNA follows: TGTGCCAGCAGCCTTCAGGACAGTGATGAAGCTTTCTTT.